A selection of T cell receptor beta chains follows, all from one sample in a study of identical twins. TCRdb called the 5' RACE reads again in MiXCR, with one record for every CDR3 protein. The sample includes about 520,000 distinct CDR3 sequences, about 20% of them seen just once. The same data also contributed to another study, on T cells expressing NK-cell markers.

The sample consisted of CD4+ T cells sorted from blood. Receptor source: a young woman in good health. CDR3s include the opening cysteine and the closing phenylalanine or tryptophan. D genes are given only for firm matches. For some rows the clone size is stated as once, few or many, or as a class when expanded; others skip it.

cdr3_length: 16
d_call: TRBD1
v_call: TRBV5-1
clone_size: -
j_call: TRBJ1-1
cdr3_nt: TGCGCCAGCAGCTTGGCCTTGACAGGGGGCTGGACTGAAGCTTTCTTT
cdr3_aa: CASSLALTGGWTEAFF

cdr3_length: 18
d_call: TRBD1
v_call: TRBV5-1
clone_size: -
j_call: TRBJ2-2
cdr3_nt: TGCGCCAGCAGCTTGGCCGGGACAGGGGATACTCGGACCGGGGAGCTGTTTTTT
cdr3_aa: CASSLAGTGDTRTGELFF

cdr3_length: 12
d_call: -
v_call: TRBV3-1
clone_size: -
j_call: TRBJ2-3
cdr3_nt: TGTGCCAGCAGCCAAGGACTAGGTTCGGGGTATTTT
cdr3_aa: CASSQGLGSGYF

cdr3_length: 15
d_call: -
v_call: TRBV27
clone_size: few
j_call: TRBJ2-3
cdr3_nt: TGTGCCAGCAGTTTTAACATCGGGGACGGATTAGACGCGTATTTT
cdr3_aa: CASSFNIGDGLDAYF

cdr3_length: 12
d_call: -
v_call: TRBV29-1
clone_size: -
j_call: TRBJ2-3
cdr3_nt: TGCAGCGTCGCGGAGGACACAGATACGCAGTATTTT
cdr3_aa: CSVAEDTDTQYF

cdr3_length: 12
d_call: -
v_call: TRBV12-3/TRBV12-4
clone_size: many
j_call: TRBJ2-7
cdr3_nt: TGTGCCAGCAGTTTAGCAGGAGAGAGGGAGTACTTC
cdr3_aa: CASSLAGEREYF

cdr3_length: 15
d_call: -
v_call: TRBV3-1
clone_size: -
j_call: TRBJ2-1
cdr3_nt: TGTGCCAGCAGCCAAAGGGGGGGGGGAAACAATGAGCAGTTCTTC
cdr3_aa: CASSQRGGGNNEQFF

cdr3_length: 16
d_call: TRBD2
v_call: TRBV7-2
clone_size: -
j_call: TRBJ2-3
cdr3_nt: TGTGCCAGCAGCTTAGCAGCGCGGGGGGTCACAGATACGCAGTATTTT
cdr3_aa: CASSLAARGVTDTQYF

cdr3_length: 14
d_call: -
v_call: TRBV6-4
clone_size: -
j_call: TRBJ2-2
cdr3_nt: TGTGCCAGCAGTGATCAACTTAGCACCGGGGAGCTGTTTTTT
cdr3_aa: CASSDQLSTGELFF

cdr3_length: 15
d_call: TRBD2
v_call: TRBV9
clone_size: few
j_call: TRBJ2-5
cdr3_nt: TGTGCCAGCAGCGTAGCTCCGGGGGGCCAAGAGACCCAGTACTTC
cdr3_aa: CASSVAPGGQETQYF

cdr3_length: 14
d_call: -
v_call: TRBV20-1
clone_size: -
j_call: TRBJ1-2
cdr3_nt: TGCAGTGCCGCCCCCGACAGAAAAAACTATGGCTACACCTTC
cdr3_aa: CSAAPDRKNYGYTF

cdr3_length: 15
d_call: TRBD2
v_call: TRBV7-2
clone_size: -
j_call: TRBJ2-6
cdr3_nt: TGTGCCAGCAGGTTCGGGGGGGCTGGGGCCAACGTCCTGACTTTC
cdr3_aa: CASRFGGAGANVLTF

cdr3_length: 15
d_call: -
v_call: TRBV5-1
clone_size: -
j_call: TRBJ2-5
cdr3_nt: TGCGCCAGCAGCTTGGCGGGGACACCCTTAGAGACCCAGTACTTC
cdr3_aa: CASSLAGTPLETQYF

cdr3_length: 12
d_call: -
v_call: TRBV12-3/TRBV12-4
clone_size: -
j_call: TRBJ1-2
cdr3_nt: TGTGCCAGCCGCAGTGGGTACTATGGCTACACCTTC
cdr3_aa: CASRSGYYGYTF

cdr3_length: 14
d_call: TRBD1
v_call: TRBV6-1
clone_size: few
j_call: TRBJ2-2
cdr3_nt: TGTGCCAGCACCGCGGACAGGGCCACCGGGGAGCTGTTTTTT
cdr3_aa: CASTADRATGELFF

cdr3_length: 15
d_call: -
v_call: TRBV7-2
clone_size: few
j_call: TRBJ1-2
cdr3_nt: TGTGCCAGCAGCTTAGAACTGGGACAAATCTATGGCTACACCTTC
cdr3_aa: CASSLELGQIYGYTF

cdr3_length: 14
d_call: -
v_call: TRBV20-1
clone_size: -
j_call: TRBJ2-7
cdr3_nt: TGCAGTGCCGGACTCCCCGGGAGCCCCTACGAGCAGTACTTC
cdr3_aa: CSAGLPGSPYEQYF

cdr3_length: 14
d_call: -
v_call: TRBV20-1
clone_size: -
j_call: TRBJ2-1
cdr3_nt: TGCAGTGCTAGTGGGCTAGCGTTCGACAATGAGCAGTTCTTC
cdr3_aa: CSASGLAFDNEQFF

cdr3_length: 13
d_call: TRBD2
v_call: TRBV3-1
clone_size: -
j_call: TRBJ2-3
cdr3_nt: TGTGCCAGCAGCCAAGCGACTAGCGGGATTCGGCATTTT
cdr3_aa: CASSQATSGIRHF

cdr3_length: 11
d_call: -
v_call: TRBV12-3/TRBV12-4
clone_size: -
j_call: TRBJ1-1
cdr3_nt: TGTGCCAGCAGTTTTTCCAGGGGAGCTTTCTTT
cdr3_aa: CASSFSRGAFF

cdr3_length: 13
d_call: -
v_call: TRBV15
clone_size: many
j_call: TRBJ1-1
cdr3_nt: TGTGCCACCAGCAGTAGGGGATCCGGGGTGGCTTTCTTT
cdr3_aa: CATSSRGSGVAFF

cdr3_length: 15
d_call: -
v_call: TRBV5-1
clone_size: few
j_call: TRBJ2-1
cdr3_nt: TGCGCCAGCAGCCCTCCTGAGCGGGCCGGGAATGAGCAGTTCTTC
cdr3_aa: CASSPPERAGNEQFF

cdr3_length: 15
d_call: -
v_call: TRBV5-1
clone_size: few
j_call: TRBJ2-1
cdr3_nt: TGCGCCAGCAGCTCTCAAACTCGTGTCAACAATGAGCAGTTCTTC
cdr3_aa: CASSSQTRVNNEQFF

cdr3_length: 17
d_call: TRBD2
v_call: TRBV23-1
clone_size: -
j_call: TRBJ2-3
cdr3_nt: TGCGCCAGCAGTCACATCCCGGGCGGGAGATGCACAGATACGCAGTATTTT
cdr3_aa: CASSHIPGGRCTDTQYF

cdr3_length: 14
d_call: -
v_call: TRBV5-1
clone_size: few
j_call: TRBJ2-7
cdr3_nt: TGCGCCAGCAGCTTGGGAGGGGCAGCCTACGAGCAGTACTTC
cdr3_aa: CASSLGGAAYEQYF

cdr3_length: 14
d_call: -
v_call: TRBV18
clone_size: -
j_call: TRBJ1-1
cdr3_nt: TGTGCCAGCTCACCAATGAGGGGGAACACTGAAGCTTTCTTT
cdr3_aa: CASSPMRGNTEAFF

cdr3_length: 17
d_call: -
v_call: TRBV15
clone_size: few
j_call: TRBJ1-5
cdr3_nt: TGTGCCACCAGCAGGATTCACAGTGGGGATAGCAATCAGCCCCAGCATTTT
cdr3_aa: CATSRIHSGDSNQPQHF

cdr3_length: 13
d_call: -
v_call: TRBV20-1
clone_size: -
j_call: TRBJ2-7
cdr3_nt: TGCAGTGGGCAGGGCTTAAGCTCCTACGAGCAGTACTTC
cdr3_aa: CSGQGLSSYEQYF

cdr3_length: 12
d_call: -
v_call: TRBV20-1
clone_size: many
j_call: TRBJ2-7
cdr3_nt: TGCAGTGCTAACTCCAATTCCTACGAGCAGTACTTC
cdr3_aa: CSANSNSYEQYF

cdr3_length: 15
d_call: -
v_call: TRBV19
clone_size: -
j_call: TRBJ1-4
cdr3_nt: TGTGCCAGTAGTATATCCCGCCGGGGCCGGGAAAAACTGTTTTTT
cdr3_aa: CASSISRRGREKLFF

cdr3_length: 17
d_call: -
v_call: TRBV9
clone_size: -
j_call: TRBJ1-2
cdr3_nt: TGTGCCAGCACATCCTCCCCGGTCCAACGCAATAACTATGGCTACACCTTC
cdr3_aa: CASTSSPVQRNNYGYTF

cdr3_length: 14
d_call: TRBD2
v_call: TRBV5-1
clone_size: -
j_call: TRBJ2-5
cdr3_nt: TGCGCCAGCAGCCCGGCGGGGGGCGACGAGACCCAGTACTTC
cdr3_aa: CASSPAGGDETQYF

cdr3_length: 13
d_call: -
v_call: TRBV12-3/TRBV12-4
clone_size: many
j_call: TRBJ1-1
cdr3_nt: TGTGCCAGCAGCGAAGGGAGTTACACTGAAGCTTTCTTT
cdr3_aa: CASSEGSYTEAFF

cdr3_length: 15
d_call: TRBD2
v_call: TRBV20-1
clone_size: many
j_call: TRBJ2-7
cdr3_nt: TGCAGTGCTACCTATAGGGGACTAGCGGGAGGAGAGCAGTACTTC
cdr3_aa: CSATYRGLAGGEQYF

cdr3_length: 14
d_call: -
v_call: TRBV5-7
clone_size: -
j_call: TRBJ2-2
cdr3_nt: TGTGCCAGCAGCTCGGACCCTGCCCCCGGGGAGCTGTTTTTT
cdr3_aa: CASSSDPAPGELFF

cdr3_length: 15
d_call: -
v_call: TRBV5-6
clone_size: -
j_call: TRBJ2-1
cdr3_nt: TGTGCCAGCAGCCCGACCGTGGAGCATTACAATGAGCAGTTCTTC
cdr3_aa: CASSPTVEHYNEQFF

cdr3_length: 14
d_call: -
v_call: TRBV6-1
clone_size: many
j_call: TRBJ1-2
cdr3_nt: TGTGCCAGCAACCCGTCGATTAGTAACTATGGCTACACCTTC
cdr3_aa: CASNPSISNYGYTF

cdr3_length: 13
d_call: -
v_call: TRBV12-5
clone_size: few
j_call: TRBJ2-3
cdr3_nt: TGTGCTAGTGTGGCGGGCCCGAGGGATACGCAGTATTTT
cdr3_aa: CASVAGPRDTQYF

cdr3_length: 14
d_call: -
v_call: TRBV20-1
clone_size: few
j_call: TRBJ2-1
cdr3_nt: TGCAGTGCTACCCCTAGGGACCCCTACAATGAGCAGTTCTTC
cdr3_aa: CSATPRDPYNEQFF

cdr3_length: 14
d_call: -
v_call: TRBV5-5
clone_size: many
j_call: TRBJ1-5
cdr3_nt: TGTGCCAGCAGCGGTCGGGGGGTGGATCAGCCCCAGCATTTT
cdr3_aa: CASSGRGVDQPQHF

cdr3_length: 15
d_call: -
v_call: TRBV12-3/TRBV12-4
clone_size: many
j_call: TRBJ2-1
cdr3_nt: TGTGCCAGCAGTTTCGGAGGACAGAAATACAATGAGCAGTTCTTC
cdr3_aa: CASSFGGQKYNEQFF

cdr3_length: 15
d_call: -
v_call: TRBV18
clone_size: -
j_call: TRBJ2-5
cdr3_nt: TGTGCCAGCTCACCAGGGTACGGTTACCAAGAGACCCAGTACTTC
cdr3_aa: CASSPGYGYQETQYF

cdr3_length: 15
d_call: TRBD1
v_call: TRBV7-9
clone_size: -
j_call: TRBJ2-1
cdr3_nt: TGTGCCAGCAGCGAGAGAGACAGGGGGTCGGATGAGCAGTTCTTC
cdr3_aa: CASSERDRGSDEQFF

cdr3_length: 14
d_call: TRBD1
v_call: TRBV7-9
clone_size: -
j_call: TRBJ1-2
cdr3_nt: TGTGCCAGCAGCAAGACAGGGCTCGAGCATGGCTACACCTTC
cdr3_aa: CASSKTGLEHGYTF

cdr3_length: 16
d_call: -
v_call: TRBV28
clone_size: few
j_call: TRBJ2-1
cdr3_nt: TGTGCCAGCACCTACACATACTTAAGCTCCTACAATGAGCAGTTCTTC
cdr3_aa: CASTYTYLSSYNEQFF

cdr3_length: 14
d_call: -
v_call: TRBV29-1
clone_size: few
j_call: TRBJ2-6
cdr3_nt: TGCAGCGTTGGACACCTCTCTGGGGCCAACGTCCTGACTTTC
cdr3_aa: CSVGHLSGANVLTF

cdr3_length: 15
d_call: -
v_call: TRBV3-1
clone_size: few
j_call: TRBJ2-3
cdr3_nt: TGTGCCAGCAGCCATACCGGGAGCTTCACAGATACGCAGTATTTT
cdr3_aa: CASSHTGSFTDTQYF

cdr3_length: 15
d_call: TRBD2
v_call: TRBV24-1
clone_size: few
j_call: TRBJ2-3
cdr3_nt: TGTGCCACCAGTGCTAGAGCGGGGAACACAGATACGCAGTATTTT
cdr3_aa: CATSARAGNTDTQYF